This entry lists 20 T cell receptor beta chains sequenced from one sample in a study of human T cells and chemical hapten exposure. TCRdb analysed the RACE reads with MiXCR anew, one entry per CDR3 protein. This table has about 94,000 distinct CDR3 sequences, 9.3% appearing once. Time point of the sample: patch test 2, 6 weeks after DPC sensitization. The treatment was: therapeutic diphenylcyclopropenone sensitization with weekly scalp DPC. The sample was whole blood, taken in connection with sensitization to the hapten diphenylcyclopropenone (DPC). These receptors came from a woman between 40 and 50 years old with alopecia areata. Some clones in this sample may be carry-over from other donors' samples.

This clonotype was counted only a few times. The chain combines TRBV30 with TRBJ1-1; TRBD1 might be the D (5 bases). This CDR3 spans 13 amino acids. CDR1 and CDR2 (germline): GTSNPN, SVGIG (reference sequence). Trimming left V 0 bases short and J 7 bases short, with 12 bases between. CDR3 DNA sequence: TGTGCCTGGAGTGTGCGGGACGGCTATGAAGCTTTCTTT. It translates to CAWSVRDGYEAFF.

The table lists this clonotype with many counts. This chain uses TRBV12-3 or TRBV12-4 with TRBJ1-1, with D tentatively TRBD1 (6 bases). The CDR3 loop spans 13 amino acids. Trimming left V 5 bases short and J 6 bases short, with 13 bases between. The CDR3 is CASSRVGTSEAFF. CDR3 DNA: TGTGCCAGCAGTAGAGTTGGGACATCTGAAGCTTTCTTT.

This clonotype has a handful of counts. This rearrangement joins TRBV7-9 to TRBJ2-1; 11 bases fit TRBD1. This CDR3 is 15 amino acids long. Germline trimming cut 5 bases from V and 5 bases from J; bases unmatched to any gene: 5. CDR1 SEHNR and CDR2 FQNEAQ come from the germline V gene (reference sequence). CDR3 sequence: CASSQGQGGNNEQFF. The CDR3 region has the DNA TGTGCCAGCAGCCAGGGACAGGGGGGGAACAATGAGCAGTTCTTC.

The table lists this clonotype with a few counts. V gene TRBV6-5 combines with J gene TRBJ2-3; D not certain. The ends were cut back, 3 bases at V and 4 bases at J, with 14 bases in the middle. Per germline, CDR1 MNHEY and CDR2 SVGAGI. CDR3 length: 15 residues. This CDR3 is CASSYGPLEADTQYF. Written as DNA, the CDR3 is TGTGCCAGCAGTTATGGGCCGTTAGAGGCAGATACGCAGTATTTT.

A few counts support this clonotype. J is TRBJ2-1 and V is TRBV24-1; D unclear. The germline CDR1 and CDR2 sequences are KGHDR and SFDVKD. The CDR3 is made up of 15 amino acids. The V end was cut by 3 bases, the J end by 6 bases, with 14 bases between. CDR3 amino acids: CATSDAYRTFNEQFF. The CDR3 nucleotides are TGTGCCACCAGTGATGCCTACCGGACCTTCAATGAGCAGTTCTTC.

The table lists this clonotype with many counts. V and J are TRBV6-2 or TRBV6-3 and TRBJ2-2; 8 nucleotides agree with TRBD2. The CDR3 sequence is 15 residues long. The trim removed 2 bases at V and 7 bases at J, leaving 6 bases unmatched. The V gene's germline CDR1 is MNHEY and CDR2 SVGEGT. DNA for the CDR3: TGTGCCAGCAGTTACCTGGGACTAGGGGTCGGGGAGCTGTTTTTT. Translating gives CASSYLGLGVGELFF.

This clonotype was seen a handful of times. V usage is TRBV5-1 and J usage is TRBJ2-2; D may be TRBD1 (6 bases). Trimming cost V 4 bases and J 1 base, with 8 bases left between them. Germline values: CDR1 SGHRS, CDR2 YFSETQ. The CDR3 has 14 amino acids. This chain's CDR3 is CASSEDRNTGELFF. In DNA, the CDR3 is TGCGCCAGCAGCGAGGACAGGAACACCGGGGAGCTGTTTTTT.

A few counts support this clonotype. This chain connects TRBV28 to TRBJ2-7, with D possibly matching TRBD2 (5 bases). Between the trimmed V and J ends, which lost 1 base and 6 bases, there was a span of 19 bases. CDR1 and CDR2 from the germline V gene are MDHEN and SYDVKM. The CDR3 consists of 16 residues. CDR3 region: CASSLSSLGVQAEQYF. CDR3 in DNA: TGTGCCAGCAGTTTATCGAGCCTCGGGGTGCAGGCCGAGCAGTACTTC. Using reference TRBV28 and TRBJ2-7 for the parts outside the CDR3, the full variable domain is DVKVTQSSRYLVKRTGEKVFLECVQDMDHENMFWYRQDPGLGLRLIYFSYDVKMKEKGDIPEGYSVSREKKERFSLILESASTNQTSMYLCASSLSSLGVQAEQYFGPGTRLTVT.

The V gene is TRBV7-9, the J gene TRBJ1-1; no clear D gene. Looked up from germline, CDR1 is SEHNR and CDR2 is FQNEAQ (reference sequence). This CDR3 comprises 14 residues. Between the trimmed V and J ends, which lost 1 base and 2 bases, there was a span of 8 bases. The CDR3 DNA follows: TGTGCCAGCAGCTTAGGAGACGCCAACACTGAAGCTTTCTTT. It is translated as CASSLGDANTEAFF.

This clonotype appeared a few times. The chain links TRBV9 to TRBJ2-1; 9 bases map to TRBD2. The CDR3 loop spans 16 amino acids. V gave up 3 bases and J gave up 8 bases; unmatched junction bases: 12. Germline V gene data show CDR1 as SGDLS and CDR2 as YYNGEE. The CDR3 DNA sequence: TGTGCCAGCAGCGGAGGACTAGCGTCGCCCTCCCATGAGCAGTTCTTC. It encodes CASSGGLASPSHEQFF.

This clonotype was counted many times. The gene calls are TRBV4-2 and TRBJ2-5; perhaps TRBD2 as D (5 bases). The CDR3 runs to 16 residues. The germline V gene encodes CDR1 LGHNA and CDR2 YNFKEQ. The V end was cut by 2 bases, the J end by 3 bases, with 16 bases between. CDR3 DNA: TGTGCCAGCAGCCAACCTATTCCCGCAGCGGAAGAGACCCAGTACTTC. Translation: CASSQPIPAAEETQYF.

This clonotype was detected ten times or more. V gene TRBV4-1 combines with J gene TRBJ2-1; D is undetermined. V lost 1 base and J 3 bases, leaving 4 bases between the germline ends. The CDR3 consists of 13 residues. Germline values: CDR1 MGHRA, CDR2 YSYEKL. This CDR3 is CASSQVSYNEQFF. Here the CDR3 DNA reads TGCGCCAGCAGCCAAGTTAGCTACAATGAGCAGTTCTTC.

This chain connects TRBV9 to TRBJ2-7, with D perhaps TRBD1 (5 bases). Looked up from germline, CDR1 is SGDLS and CDR2 is YYNGEE. The germline V and J ends were trimmed by 0 bases and 2 bases, with 9 bases remaining between them. The CDR3 has 14 amino acids. CDR3: CASSVEVGPYEQYF. As DNA, the CDR3 is TGTGCCAGCAGCGTAGAGGTGGGGCCCTACGAGCAGTACTTC.

This chain joins TRBV27 and TRBJ2-1, with D tentatively TRBD1 or TRBD2 (7 bases each). Per the germline V gene, CDR1 is MNHEY and CDR2 is SMNVEV (reference sequence). This CDR3 region has 19 residues. The ends were cut back, 1 base at V and 7 bases at J, with 26 bases in the middle. The CDR3 bases are TGTGCCAGCAGTTTATGGCCAGGGGGTCGCAGAGCTAGCGGAAATGAGCAGTTCTTC. This gives the protein CASSLWPGGRRASGNEQFF.

The chain combines TRBV28 with TRBJ1-6; a weak D match, TRBD1 (6 bases). V was trimmed by 6 bases and J by 5 bases, leaving 11 bases between them. From germline, CDR1 is MDHEN and CDR2 SYDVKM. The CDR3 has 14 residues. The CDR3 region has the DNA TGTGCCAGCAGGTGGACAGAACATAATTCACCCCTCCACTTT. It translates to CASRWTEHNSPLHF.

This sequence joins TRBV6-1 and TRBJ2-4, with D unclear. The germline CDR1 and CDR2 sequences are MNHNS and SASEGT. V dropped 6 bases and J dropped 3 bases, with 9 bases sitting between them. There are 13 residues in the CDR3. CDR3 nucleotides: TGTGCCAGCAGGCACGAAGGCAAAAACATTCAGTACTTC. Amino acids: CASRHEGKNIQYF.

This clonotype was seen a few times. CDR3 nucleotide sequence: TGTGCCAGCAGTTCCCTTCTTGGAGCTTTCTTT. It is translated as CASSSLLGAFF. The chain has TRBV28 and TRBJ1-1; D gene ambiguous. Germline V gene lookup returns CDR1 MDHEN and CDR2 SYDVKM. The germline V and J ends were trimmed by 4 bases and 10 bases, with 10 bases remaining between them. The CDR3 contains 11 residues.

J is TRBJ1-6 and V is TRBV3-1; the D is unclear. The germline CDR1 and CDR2 sequences are LGHDT and YNNKEL (reference sequence). Trimming pared 4 bases from V and 10 bases from J, leaving 8 bases between. The CDR3 runs to 12 residues. The CDR3 protein is CASSRVQSPLHF. The CDR3 DNA is TGTGCCAGCAGCCGGGTGCAGTCACCCCTCCACTTT.

This clonotype was seen at least ten times. The genes are TRBV7-3 and TRBJ2-2; the D is unclear. Germline assignment: CDR1 SGHTA and CDR2 FQGTGA. Deletions cut 0 bases from V and 0 bases from J, with 11 bases between. The CDR3 totals 17 residues. In DNA, the CDR3 is TGTGCCAGCAGCTTAACAGGCGCGACACCGAACACCGGGGAGCTGTTTTTT. It codes for CASSLTGATPNTGELFF.

This clonotype was recorded many times. The CDR3 DNA sequence: TGTGCCAGCAGTTTAAGGTTAGCGAACCACAATGAGCAGTTCTTC. It encodes CASSLRLANHNEQFF. The chain uses TRBV12-3 or TRBV12-4 and TRBJ2-1, with a tentative D call TRBD2 (5 bases). The CDR3 is 15 residues long. V was shortened by 2 bases and J by 5 bases, with 13 bases between the two germline ends.